Described below is a single T cell receptor beta chain sequence and its context. This sample was included in a study of technical replicates of blood from a handful of donors. This CDR3 has 19 amino acids. V was pared by 0 bases and J by 0 bases, with 8 bases of the junction left unmatched. Germline V CDR1 and CDR2: MGHRA, YSYEKL. Method: immunoSEQ multiplex PCR; TCRdb's copy keeps in-frame clones and lacks some. Altogether about 97,000 clones are present, over 95% being singletons, with the ten largest covering 0.2% to 0.25%. J is TRBJ2-4 and V is TRBV4-1, with 10 positions matching TRBD2. The receptor was derived from a human donor in good health. Sequenced sample: T cells isolated from PBMCs. The CDR3 loop is CASSQEVSGRLGAKNIQYF. The CDR3 DNA is TGCGCCAGCAGCCAAGAGGTTAGCGGGAGGTTAGGAGCCAAAAACATTCAGTACTTC.